Following are 29 T cell receptor beta chains from one sample sequenced in a study of blood T cell repertoires in COVID-19. TCRdb's table, derived via immunoSEQ multiplex PCR, lists solely in-frame clones and lacks some. The table records 15,000 or so clones, about four fifths of them present only once. The sample consisted of peripheral blood. The origin of the receptors is a woman aged 60-75 years with acute or convalescent COVID-19.

The chain carries TRBV7-2 and TRBJ2-2, with 7 bases lining up with TRBD2. Per the germline V gene, CDR1 is SGHTA and CDR2 is FQGNSA. CDR3 length equals 15 residues. V trimming: 5 bases; J trimming: 5 bases; junction bases outside the gene matches: 8. As DNA, the CDR3 is TGTGCCAGCAGCCCGGGGGGTGGCGGAACCGGGGAGCTGTTTTTT. Its protein is CASSPGGGGTGELFF.

This chain connects TRBV4-2 to TRBJ2-3; 8 bases line up with TRBD2. Germline V gene data show CDR1 as LGHNA and CDR2 as YNFKEQ. The CDR3 totals 16 residues. V lost 1 base, J lost 4 bases, and 7 bases stayed unmatched. This chain's CDR3 is CASSQGGAGAPDTQYF. CDR3 coding DNA: TGTGCCAGCAGCCAAGGAGGAGCGGGAGCCCCAGATACGCAGTATTTT.

This sequence joins TRBV6-1 and TRBJ2-7; D perhaps matches TRBD2 (5 bases). This CDR3 is built from 15 residues. Trimming took 3 bases from V and 4 from J, leaving 16 bases between them. Germline CDR1 MNHNS, CDR2 SASEGT. The CDR3: CASSDPGVRGYEQYF. DNA of the CDR3: TGTGCCAGCAGTGACCCCGGGGTTCGAGGGTACGAGCAGTACTTC.

The chain has TRBV18 and TRBJ2-5, with D maybe TRBD1 (5 bases). V shed 3 bases and J shed 1 base, with 6 bases lying between them. Germline assignment: CDR1 KGHSH and CDR2 LQKENI. There are 13 residues in the CDR3. This CDR3 is CASSPTVQETQYF. The CDR3 DNA sequence: TGTGCCAGCTCACCGACAGTCCAAGAGACCCAGTACTTC.

The J gene is TRBJ2-5, the V gene TRBV10-3; 7 bases are shared with TRBD1. V lost 7 bases and J lost 2; bases outside the gene matches: 7. Germline CDR1 ENHRY, CDR2 SYGVKD. There are 14 residues in the CDR3. This chain's CDR3 is CAIKAGTDQETQYF. The CDR3 nucleotides read TGTGCCATCAAAGCAGGGACAGATCAAGAGACCCAGTACTTC.

The J gene is TRBJ2-3, the V gene TRBV18; D unclear. Deletions cut 6 bases from V and 0 bases from J, with 13 bases between. Germline lookup yields CDR1 KGHSH and CDR2 LQKENI. The CDR3 is 15 residues long. The CDR3 spells CASSPPAASTDTQYF. CDR3 nucleotide sequence: TGTGCCAGCTCCCCGCCGGCGGCTAGCACAGATACGCAGTATTTT. The full variable domain, rest sourced from reference TRBV18 and TRBJ2-3, is NAGVMQNPRHLVRRRGQEARLRCSPMKGHSHVYWYRQLPEEGLKFMVYLQKENIIDESGMPKERFSAEFPKEGPSILRIQQVVRGDSAAYFCASSPPAASTDTQYFGPGTRLTVL.

V and J are TRBV19 and TRBJ2-3, with 9 bases matching TRBD1. After removal of 7 bases from V and 3 bases from J, the junction contained 5 bases not matched to a gene. The CDR3 has 14 residues. The germline V gene has CDR1 LNHDA and CDR2 SQIVND (reference sequence). The CDR3: CASTTGQGTDTQYF. CDR3 nucleotides: TGTGCCAGTACCACGGGACAGGGAACAGATACGCAGTATTTT.

The chain couples TRBV4-1 to TRBJ1-4, with 9 positions matching TRBD1. The CDR3 has 15 amino acids. Trimming at V came to 4 bases and at J to 6 bases, leaving 6 bases not matched to a gene. The germline V gene encodes CDR1 MGHRA and CDR2 YSYEKL. The CDR3 region is CASSPRTGAHEKLFF. In DNA form, the CDR3 reads TGCGCCAGCAGCCCACGGACAGGGGCTCATGAAAAACTGTTTTTT.

The J gene is TRBJ2-5, the V gene TRBV10-3, with D possibly being TRBD2 (7 bases). The V gene's germline CDR1 is ENHRY and CDR2 SYGVKD. Trimming stripped 6 bases from V and 4 bases from J, with 15 bases between. CDR3 length equals 14 residues. CDR3 coding DNA: TGTGCCATCAGAGGGGAGGGGGGCCGAGAGACCCAGTACTTC. This gives the protein CAIRGEGGRETQYF.

The chain links TRBV19 to TRBJ1-2, with TRBD1 identical over 8 bases. The J segment lost 5 bases and the V segment lost 4 bases, leaving 6 bases of the junction unmatched. The CDR3 loop spans 14 amino acids. Germline CDR1 LNHDA, CDR2 SQIVND (reference sequence). CDR3 in amino acids: CASSTWDRTYGYTF. The DNA of the CDR3 is TGTGCCAGTAGTACTTGGGACAGGACATATGGCTACACCTTC. The full variable domain, in which reference TRBV19 and TRBJ1-2 provide the parts outside the CDR3, is DGGITQSPKYLFRKEGQNVTLSCEQNLNHDAMYWYRQDPGQGLRLIYYSQIVNDFQKGDIAEGYSVSREKKESFPLTVTSAQKNPTAFYLCASSTWDRTYGYTFGSGTRLTVV.

The chain couples TRBV2 to TRBJ2-1, with 7 bases lining up with TRBD2. The CDR3 length is 13 residues. Per the germline V gene, CDR1 is SNHLY and CDR2 is FYNNEI. The V segment lost 2 bases and the J segment 7 bases; nucleotides outside the gene matches: 2. CDR3 bases: TGTGCCAGCAGTGAATCAGCGGGGAATGAGCAGTTCTTC. Amino acid sequence: CASSESAGNEQFF.

The chain joins TRBV7-2 to TRBJ2-5; D is possibly TRBD2 (5 bases). This CDR3 region has 14 residues. CDR1 is SGHTA and CDR2 is FQGNSA in the germline V gene. V was clipped by 5 bases and J by 2 bases, with 12 bases between them. CDR3 amino acids: CASSPSRGQETQYF. CDR3 DNA: TGTGCCAGCAGCCCCTCTCGGGGACAAGAGACCCAGTACTTC.

The rearrangement uses TRBV12-3 or TRBV12-4 and TRBJ1-1, with D maybe TRBD1 (5 bases). With 2 bases removed from V and 5 bases from J, the gap between germline ends came to 6 bases. The CDR3 sequence is 12 residues long. The CDR3: CASSLSGTEAFF. The CDR3 DNA is TGTGCCAGCAGTTTATCAGGGACTGAAGCTTTCTTT.

The V gene is TRBV3-1 (or the pseudogene TRBV3-2), the J gene TRBJ2-2; 7 nucleotides align to TRBD2. CDR1 is LGHDT and CDR2 is YNNKEL in the germline V gene (reference sequence). The CDR3 length is 15 residues. V gave up 4 bases and J gave up 4 bases; unmatched junction bases: 6. CDR3 sequence: CASSPSRTSTGELFF. The CDR3 nucleotides read TGTGCCAGCAGCCCCTCAAGGACTAGCACCGGGGAGCTGTTTTTT.

The CDR3 DNA reads as TGCGCCAGCAGCCAGGGACTAGCGGGAGGGTCCTACGAGCAGTACTTC. It codes for CASSQGLAGGSYEQYF. The gene calls are TRBV4-3 and TRBJ2-7; 16 bases agree with TRBD2. After removal of 3 bases from V and 1 base from J, the junction contained 0 bases not matched to a gene. CDR1 and CDR2 from the germline V gene are LGHNA and YSLEER. The CDR3 runs to 16 residues.

The chain uses TRBV3-1 (or the pseudogene TRBV3-2) and TRBJ1-2; 7 bases match TRBD1. In germline, CDR1 is LGHDT, CDR2 YNNKEL (reference sequence). The CDR3 consists of 13 residues. V lost 4 bases and J lost 6; bases outside the gene matches: 5. The CDR3 protein is CASSRPGGDGYTF. The CDR3 DNA is TGTGCCAGCAGCCGACCAGGGGGAGATGGCTACACCTTC.

The rearrangement links TRBV6-2 or TRBV6-3 to TRBJ2-7; 16 bases align to TRBD2. The CDR3 has 18 residues. Unmatched junction bases numbered 11, after V lost 5 bases and J lost 4 bases. The germline gives CDR1 MNHEY, CDR2 SVGEGT. The CDR3 loop reads CASSQFAGTSGRAYEQYF. The CDR3 nucleotides read TGTGCCAGCAGTCAATTTGCCGGGACTAGCGGGAGGGCTTACGAGCAGTACTTC.

This chain uses TRBV5-8 with TRBJ2-7; 8 positions match TRBD2. Unmatched junction bases numbered 5, after V lost 4 bases and J lost 2 bases. This CDR3 has 14 residues. The germline V gene encodes CDR1 SGHTS and CDR2 YDEGEE. This CDR3 is CASSPPGLAYEQYF. CDR3 coding DNA: TGTGCCAGCAGCCCACCGGGACTAGCCTACGAGCAGTACTTC.

This clone was observed once. The rearrangement links TRBV7-3 to TRBJ2-3; 7 bases fit TRBD2. This CDR3 region has 15 residues. CDR1 is SGHTA, CDR2 FQGTGA, per germline. V trimming: 5 bases; J trimming: 2 bases; junction bases outside the gene matches: 7. The CDR3 nucleotides read TGTGCCAGCAGCGCAACTAGCGTCCTCACAGATACGCAGTATTTT. It translates to CASSATSVLTDTQYF.

J is TRBJ1-1 and V is TRBV6-2 or TRBV6-3; TRBD1 is a possible D gene (5 bases). Germline V lookup: CDR1 MNHEY, CDR2 SVGEGT. The V gene lost 6 bases and the J gene lost 4 bases, with 27 bases spanning the gap. This CDR3 region has 18 residues. The CDR3 sequence: CASSPRGTIPLEVTEAFF. The DNA of the CDR3 is TGTGCCAGCAGCCCCCGCGGGACTATCCCCCTGGAGGTCACTGAAGCTTTCTTT.

The V call is TRBV2, the J call TRBJ2-2; 9 bases agree with TRBD2. Germline assignment: CDR1 SNHLY and CDR2 FYNNEI. The CDR3 loop spans 18 amino acids. V gave up 3 bases and J gave up 5 bases; unmatched junction bases: 13. The CDR3 nucleotides are TGTGCCAGCAGTGATATCTCCCTAGCGGGGTTGAGAACCGGGGAGCTGTTTTTT. This sequence encodes CASSDISLAGLRTGELFF. Filled out from reference TRBV2 and TRBJ2-2, the complete variable domain reads EPEVTQTPSHQVTQMGQEVILRCVPISNHLYFYWYRQILGQKVEFLVSFYNNEISEKSEIFDDQFSVERPDGSNFTLKIRSTKLEDSAMYFCASSDISLAGLRTGELFFGEGSRLTVL.

The rearrangement links TRBV2 to TRBJ2-3; a possible D gene is TRBD2 (6 bases). With 4 bases removed from V and 5 bases from J, the gap between germline ends came to 16 bases. The germline gives CDR1 SNHLY, CDR2 FYNNEI. The length of the CDR3 is 15 residues. CDR3 loop: CASSVVRGGVDTQYF. The DNA for the CDR3 is TGTGCCAGCAGTGTTGTTCGGGGAGGAGTAGATACGCAGTATTTT.

The rearrangement links TRBV5-1 to TRBJ2-1; D is perhaps TRBD1 (6 bases). V dropped 2 bases and J dropped 7 bases, with 19 bases sitting between them. The CDR3 contains 16 residues. Germline-derived CDR1 and CDR2 are SGHRS and YFSETQ. The CDR3 sequence is CASSLSHSDSPNEQFF. The CDR3 nucleotides are TGCGCCAGCAGCTTATCCCATTCGGACAGTCCTAATGAGCAGTTCTTC.

J is TRBJ1-2 and V is TRBV19; TRBD1 aligns across 9 bases. Looked up from germline, CDR1 is LNHDA and CDR2 is SQIVND (reference sequence). CDR3 length equals 16 residues. Germline trimming cut 7 bases from V and 3 bases from J; bases unmatched to any gene: 12. CDR3 DNA: TGTGCCAGTATCGACGGTCCCGGGGACAGGGACTATGGCTACACCTTC. It codes for CASIDGPGDRDYGYTF.

The chain couples TRBV5-8 to TRBJ2-1, with 7 nucleotides matching TRBD2. In germline, CDR1 is SGHTS, CDR2 YDEGEE. The CDR3 consists of 15 residues. V dropped 0 bases and J dropped 0; count of bases not matched to a gene: 0. CDR3 amino acids: CASSLGTSSYNEQFF. The DNA of the CDR3 is TGTGCCAGCAGCTTGGGGACTAGCTCCTACAATGAGCAGTTCTTC.

The chain combines TRBV6-1 with TRBJ2-3; the match to TRBD2 covers 8 bases. Trimming cost V 4 bases and J 6 bases; bases outside gene matches: 15. CDR1 is MNHNS and CDR2 is SASEGT in the germline V gene. This CDR3 is 17 amino acids long. For the CDR3, the DNA is TGTGCCAGCAGTGGTCGGGGGGGGGCTATTATTAAGGATACGCAGTATTTT. This codes for CASSGRGGAIIKDTQYF.

This clone was seen only a few times. The genes are TRBV5-5 and TRBJ1-2, with unresolved D. Deletions cut 2 bases from V and 11 bases from J, with 13 bases between. This CDR3 is 12 amino acids long. Germline V gene sequence: CDR1 SGHKS, CDR2 YYEKEE (reference sequence). CDR3 sequence (DNA): TGTGCCAGCAGCTTACGTAGCCCTTCATACACCTTC. It yields the protein CASSLRSPSYTF. Complete variable domain (other parts from reference TRBV5-5 and TRBJ1-2): DAGVTQSPTHLIKTRGQQVTLRCSPISGHKSVSWYQQVLGQGPQFIFQYYEKEERGRGNFPDRFSARQFPNYSSELNVNALLLGDSALYLCASSLRSPSYTFGSGTRLTVV.

The chain carries TRBV4-1 and TRBJ2-1; the match to TRBD2 covers 10 bases. There are 17 residues in the CDR3. With 2 bases clipped from V and 3 bases from J, the junction kept 7 bases outside the gene matches. Germline V gene data show CDR1 as MGHRA and CDR2 as YSYEKL. CDR3 nucleotides: TGCGCCAGCAGCCAATCCGCTAGCGGGAGTGGCTACAATGAGCAGTTCTTC. Protein product: CASSQSASGSGYNEQFF.

The chain employs TRBV6-5 and TRBJ2-2, with D unclear. CDR1 is MNHEY and CDR2 is SVGAGI in the germline V gene. V was cut by 2 bases and J by 5 bases, with 12 bases left in between. The CDR3 is 15 amino acids. The CDR3 reads CASSYRSGYTGELFF. The CDR3 DNA follows: TGTGCCAGCAGTTACCGATCGGGTTATACCGGGGAGCTGTTTTTT.